This T cell receptor (beta chain) was sequenced during a study of somatic mutations in cytotoxic T cells in rheumatoid arthritis. Details on this clone: The antigen is unknown.

Overall study findings and caveats: With age, CD8+ clonality increased in rheumatoid arthritis patients, whereas no such increase appeared in healthy controls.

The CDR3 loop spans 14 amino acids. V was clipped by 5 bases and J by 6 bases, with 17 bases between them. The germline gives CDR1 SGHTA, CDR2 FQGTGA. Here immunoSEQ multiplex PCR was the method, and the copy in TCRdb shows in-frame clones only, minus some. The data show about 9,700 clones, about four fifths seen once. This TCR came from a woman aged 45-65 years in good health. The sample comprised CD8+ T cells sorted from blood. V and J are TRBV7-3 and TRBJ2-7; D might be TRBD1 (6 bases). The CDR3 nucleotides read TGTGCCAGCAGCCAAGGACAGAGAGGAGGCGAGCAGTACTTC. Its protein product is CASSQGQRGGEQYF.